The rows below give T cell receptor beta chains drawn from one sample of a study of shared clonotypes between healthy human individuals. Profiling relied on immunoSEQ multiplex PCR, and the TCRdb table lists in-frame clones only, not all of them. The sample comprises around 2.1 million clones, around 93% of which are singletons, and more than 1.5% rests with the top ten. The material sequenced was naive CD8+ T cells from PBMCs. Source of these receptors: a man aged 18 to 30 in good health. Some clones in this sample may be carry-over from other donors' samples. CDR3s include the opening cysteine and the closing phenylalanine or tryptophan. Each record gives: V gene, D gene, clone size, J gene, CDR3 protein, CDR3 DNA. D genes are given only for firm matches. Only some rows state a clone size, as once, few, many or a class for expanded clones.

>TRBV27|-|-|TRBJ1-3
CASSPRAVGNTIYF
TGTGCCAGCAGTCCCAGGGCGGTGGGAAACACCATATATTTT
>TRBV9|-|-|TRBJ2-5
CASSVGTGSLETQYF
TGTGCCAGCAGCGTAGGAACAGGGAGTCTAGAGACCCAGTACTTC
>TRBV6-5|-|few|TRBJ1-1
CASTPGAGTEAFF
TGTGCCAGCACTCCGGGAGCCGGCACTGAAGCTTTCTTT
>TRBV28|-|-|TRBJ1-5
CASSLQNSNQPQHF
TGTGCCAGCAGTTTACAAAACAGTAATCAGCCCCAGCATTTT
>TRBV7-8|TRBD1|-|TRBJ2-7
CASSFEVRGTGVYEQYF
TGTGCCAGCAGCTTCGAAGTGAGGGGGACAGGGGTATACGAGCAGTACTTC
>TRBV2|TRBD2|-|TRBJ2-1
CASIPREAYNEQFF
TGTGCCAGCATTCCGCGGGAGGCTTACAATGAGCAGTTCTTC
>TRBV27|TRBD2|-|TRBJ2-5
CASSTRLAGGVETQYF
TGTGCCAGCAGTACGAGACTAGCGGGAGGAGTAGAGACCCAGTACTTC
>TRBV11-2|TRBD1|-|TRBJ2-3
CASSSGQGITDTQYF
TGTGCCAGCAGCTCCGGACAGGGGATCACAGATACGCAGTATTTT
>TRBV7-7|TRBD1|-|TRBJ1-4
CASSPGQTEKLFF
TGTGCCAGCAGCCCGGGACAGACTGAAAAACTGTTTTTT
>TRBV7-9|TRBD1|-|TRBJ1-2
CASSGAQGAYYGYTF
TGTGCCAGCAGCGGAGCCCAGGGGGCTTACTATGGCTACACCTTC
>TRBV11-2|-|-|TRBJ1-3
CASSLGWAPERGNTIYF
TGTGCCAGCAGCTTAGGATGGGCTCCCGAGAGAGGAAACACCATATATTTT
>TRBV9|-|few|TRBJ1-3
CASSPPSHTIYF
TGTGCCAGCAGCCCGCCTTCGCACACCATATATTTT
>TRBV18|-|-|TRBJ1-1
CASSQGTAIWGQTNTEAFF
TGTGCCAGCTCACAAGGTACCGCTATTTGGGGACAAACGAACACTGAAGCTTTCTTT
>TRBV19|TRBD1|-|TRBJ1-5
CASSLRDSVLTNQPQHF
TGTGCCAGTAGCCTCCGGGACAGTGTCTTAACCAATCAGCCCCAGCATTTT
>TRBV28|TRBD1|-|TRBJ1-5
CASSLVTGSNQPQHF
TGTGCCAGCAGTTTAGTGACAGGGAGCAATCAGCCCCAGCATTTT
>TRBV19|-|-|TRBJ2-1
CASSIGFYNEQFF
TGTGCCAGTAGTATAGGCTTCTACAATGAGCAGTTCTTC
>TRBV2|-|-|TRBJ2-2
CASYLSWSAGELFF
TGTGCCAGCTACCTAAGCTGGAGCGCCGGGGAGCTGTTTTTT
>TRBV9|-|-|TRBJ2-1
CASSVVGVSSSYNEQFF
TGTGCCAGCAGCGTAGTGGGGGTATCGAGCTCCTACAATGAGCAGTTCTTC
>TRBV10-3|TRBD1|-|TRBJ1-2
CAISESGQPNYGYTF
TGTGCCATCAGTGAGTCGGGACAGCCCAACTATGGCTACACCTTC
>TRBV2|TRBD2|-|TRBJ2-4
CASHPRLAGVINIQYF
TGTGCCAGCCACCCTAGGCTAGCGGGAGTGATAAACATTCAGTACTTC
>TRBV5-6|TRBD2|-|TRBJ2-4
CASSTSGKNIQYF
TGTGCCAGCAGCACTAGCGGTAAAAACATTCAGTACTTC
>TRBV7-9|-|-|TRBJ1-4
CASSPGPSTNEKLFF
TGTGCCAGCAGCCCGGGACCCTCAACTAATGAAAAACTGTTTTTT
>TRBV21-1|-|-|TRBJ1-2
CASSTQEDANYGYTF
TGTGCCAGCAGCACTCAGGAAGATGCTAACTATGGCTACACCTTC
>TRBV27|-|-|TRBJ2-1
CASSQTSLAGEQFF
TGTGCCAGCAGCCAAACCTCACTAGCTGGGGAGCAGTTCTTC
>TRBV27|-|-|TRBJ2-3
CASSFIGAVADTQYF
TGTGCCAGCAGTTTCATAGGGGCTGTCGCAGATACGCAGTATTTT
>TRBV5-4|TRBD2|once|TRBJ2-1
CASSPRLAGGGRQFF
TGTGCCAGCAGCCCCCGACTAGCGGGAGGAGGGAGGCAGTTCTTC
>TRBV13|TRBD1|-|TRBJ2-5
CASSLGGQGEETQYF
TGTGCCAGCAGCTTAGGGGGACAGGGGGAAGAGACCCAGTACTTC
>TRBV28|TRBD1|-|TRBJ2-3
CASSPPGQVRADTQYF
TGTGCCAGCAGTCCACCAGGACAGGTCCGAGCAGATACGCAGTATTTT
>TRBV7-6|-|-|TRBJ1-1
CASSSRGENTEAFF
TGTGCCAGCAGCTCGAGAGGGGAGAACACTGAAGCTTTCTTT